Listed here are 18 T cell receptor beta chains from one sample, sequenced in a study of CD8 T cells in Susac syndrome. RNA was extracted with the RNeasy kit, and a quantity of 0.5 to 1 ug was reverse transcribed using random hexamers. TCRdb processed the immunoSEQ multiplex PCR reads anew with MiXCR; each CDR3 protein has one entry. The table shows approximately 170,000 distinct CDR3 sequences, with around 95% occurring only once. Sequencing used CD4+ T cells from PBMCs. These receptors were obtained from a human donor in good health.

The V call is TRBV7-2, the J call TRBJ1-1, with unresolved D. The V gene lost 2 bases and the J gene lost 4 bases, with 11 bases spanning the gap. Per germline, CDR1 SGHTA and CDR2 FQGNSA. The CDR3 runs to 14 residues. The CDR3 reads CASSLSGPSTEAFF. The CDR3 DNA reads TGTGCCAGCAGCTTAAGTGGTCCGAGCACTGAAGCTTTCTTT.

The chain recombines TRBV5-1 with TRBJ2-3; TRBD2 agrees at 9 bases. Germline CDR1 is SGHRS and CDR2 is YFSETQ. V dropped 1 base and J dropped 7; count of bases not matched to a gene: 16. The CDR3 sequence is 18 residues long. CDR3 protein: CASSLMALGAGGANTQYF. DNA of the CDR3: TGCGCCAGCAGCTTGATGGCCTTAGGAGCGGGGGGAGCAAATACGCAGTATTTT.

The V gene is TRBV7-3, the J gene TRBJ2-3; 8 bases fit TRBD2. The CDR3 is made up of 16 amino acids. J was trimmed by 4 bases and V by 2 bases; bases with no gene match: 8. The germline V gene has CDR1 SGHTA and CDR2 FQGTGA. The CDR3 nucleotides read TGTGCCAGCAGCTTAGTTGGTAGCGGGGTATCAGATACGCAGTATTTT. Translating gives CASSLVGSGVSDTQYF. The full variable domain, rest sourced from reference TRBV7-3 and TRBJ2-3, is GAGVSQTPSNKVTEKGKYVELRCDPISGHTALYWYRQSLGQGPEFLIYFQGTGAADDSGLPNDRFFAVRPEGSVSTLKIQRTERGDSAVYLCASSLVGSGVSDTQYFGPGTRLTVL.

The CDR3 DNA follows: TGTGCCAGGTCGAATCCGGGACGCATATCCAATGAGCAGTTCTTC. This sequence encodes CARSNPGRISNEQFF. The chain has TRBV2 and TRBJ2-1; D possibly matches TRBD1 or TRBD2 (5 bases each). This CDR3 contains 15 residues. Trimming removed 9 bases from V and 6 bases from J, with 21 bases in between. Looked up from germline, CDR1 is SNHLY and CDR2 is FYNNEI. The full variable domain, in which reference TRBV2 and TRBJ2-1 provide the parts outside the CDR3, is EPEVTQTPSHQVTQMGQEVILRCVPISNHLYFYWYRQILGQKVEFLVSFYNNEISEKSEIFDDQFSVERPDGSNFTLKIRSTKLEDSAMYFCARSNPGRISNEQFFGPGTRLTVL.

This clonotype was found once. The chain has TRBV20-1 and TRBJ2-7; D could derive from TRBD1 or TRBD2 (7 bases each). Trimming shortened V by 5 bases and J by 5 bases, and 19 bases separated the two germline ends. CDR3 length: 14 amino acids. Looked up from germline, CDR1 is DFQATT and CDR2 is SNEGSKA (reference sequence). The CDR3 loop is CSARKAGQPDEQYF. The CDR3 coding sequence is TGCAGTGCTCGGAAAGCGGGACAGCCGGACGAGCAGTACTTC.

This clonotype appeared a single time. At one end, the junction sequence differs from germline, possibly due to a read error. This chain uses TRBV12-3 or TRBV12-4 with TRBJ1-5; possible D gene TRBD1, 6 bases. The CDR3 runs to 15 residues. DNA of the CDR3: TGTGCCAGCAGTGGACAGTTTGGGGGCAATCACCCCCAGCATTTT. This codes for CASSGQFGGNHPQHF.

This chain uses TRBV6-5 with TRBJ1-2; D not certain. V lost 1 base, J lost 1 base, and 7 bases lay in between. The CDR3 has 14 residues. Germline CDR1 is MNHEY and CDR2 is SVGAGI. In nucleotides, the CDR3 is TGTGCCAGCAGTTACTTGCCGGTTAACTATGGCTACACCTTC. Protein sequence: CASSYLPVNYGYTF.

This chain joins TRBV25-1 and TRBJ2-7; 7 bases align to TRBD2. The CDR3 sequence is 13 residues long. CDR1 and CDR2 (germline): MGHDK, SYGVNS. Trimming took 5 bases from V and 10 from J; bases not matched to a gene: 11. CDR3 nucleotide sequence: TGTGCCAGCAGTCCCCAAGGGAGGGTCCTTCAGTACTTC. Protein: CASSPQGRVLQYF.

CDR3 amino acids: CASSFAQGVFTDTQYF. The CDR3 bases are TGTGCCAGCTCTTTCGCACAGGGGGTTTTCACAGATACGCAGTATTTT. V and J are TRBV18 and TRBJ2-3; 8 nucleotides agree with TRBD1. There are 16 residues in the CDR3. Per germline, CDR1 KGHSH and CDR2 LQKENI. Trimming removed 6 bases from V and 2 bases from J; junction bases left unmatched: 10.

The chain links TRBV3-1 to TRBJ2-1, with a weak D call TRBD2 (5 bases). V lost 3 bases and J 3 bases, leaving 12 bases between the germline ends. The CDR3 runs to 15 residues. Germline CDR1 LGHDT, CDR2 YNNKEL (reference sequence). This chain's CDR3 is CASSHSIGIYNEQFF. The CDR3 coding sequence is TGTGCCAGCAGCCACTCTATCGGGATCTACAATGAGCAGTTCTTC.

This chain uses TRBV6-5 with TRBJ1-4; unclear D gene. Trimming stripped 7 bases from V and 7 bases from J, with 13 bases between. This CDR3 comprises 13 residues. Germline V gene data show CDR1 as MNHEY and CDR2 as SVGAGI. DNA of the CDR3: TGTGCCAGCAAGAAGGCAGATACTGAAAAACTGTTTTTT. Translating it yields CASKKADTEKLFF.

A word on this clonotype: At one end the junction does not follow the germline gene, possibly because of a read error. The rearrangement uses TRBV7-9 and TRBJ1-5; the match to TRBD1 covers 10 bases. This CDR3 spans 16 amino acids. CDR1 is SEHNR and CDR2 is FQNEAQ in the germline V gene (reference sequence). The CDR3, as DNA: TGTGCCAGTAGCTTAGGAGGGACAGGGGCAAATCAGCCCCAGCATTTT. Encoded protein: CASSLGGTGANQPQHF.

The V gene is TRBV29-1, the J gene TRBJ1-2, with D possibly being TRBD1 (6 bases). Germline lookup yields CDR1 SQVTM and CDR2 ANQGSEA. V lost 4 bases to trimming and J lost 2 bases, with 11 bases between them. The CDR3 sequence is 13 residues long. The CDR3 DNA follows: TGCAGCGTTGGGGACACAAAGAACTATGGCTACACCTTC. Translation: CSVGDTKNYGYTF.

The CDR3 DNA reads TGTGCCACCAGTGAGTTCCCGGGACCCCCATTTCGCTATGGCTACACCTTC. Amino acid sequence: CATSEFPGPPFRYGYTF. V gene TRBV24-1 combines with J gene TRBJ1-2; D might be TRBD1 (5 bases). Germline V gives CDR1 KGHDR, CDR2 SFDVKD. Trimming removed 4 bases from V and 4 bases from J, with 21 bases in between. This CDR3 has 17 residues.

V is TRBV18 and J is TRBJ2-1; 11 nucleotides agree with TRBD2. V was clipped by 1 base and J by 8 bases; unmatched bases: 4. This CDR3 is built from 15 residues. The V gene's germline CDR1 is KGHSH and CDR2 LQKENI. The CDR3 coding sequence is TGTGCCAGCTCACCACGCACTAGCGGGGGCGATGAGCAGTTCTTC. This translates into CASSPRTSGGDEQFF.

The chain has TRBV19 and TRBJ1-2; maybe TRBD1 (6 bases). CDR1 and CDR2 (germline): LNHDA, SQIVND (reference sequence). The CDR3 consists of 14 residues. V was clipped by 9 bases and J by 4 bases, with 18 bases between them. The CDR3 loop reads CASQSTQGFYGYTF. In DNA, the CDR3 is TGTGCCAGCCAATCTACACAGGGTTTCTATGGCTACACCTTC.

CDR3 sequence: CASSHDREKGKETQYF. DNA for the CDR3: TGCGCCAGCAGTCACGACAGGGAAAAGGGGAAAGAGACCCAGTACTTC. V and J are TRBV23-1 and TRBJ2-5, with 7 nucleotides matching TRBD1. TRBV23-1 is annotated as an ORF whose role is uncertain. With 3 bases clipped from V and 3 bases from J, the junction kept 10 bases outside the gene matches. This CDR3 has 16 residues.

A few counts support this clonotype. The chain joins TRBV12-3 or TRBV12-4 to TRBJ2-1; D gene uncertain. The CDR3 runs 11 residues. Trimming took off 2 bases at V and 8 bases at J, with 4 bases between the two ends. This CDR3 is CASSLLDEQFF. CDR3 DNA: TGTGCCAGCAGTTTACTAGATGAGCAGTTCTTC.